The T cell receptor (beta chain) described here comes from a study of shared clonotypes between healthy human individuals. Only in-frame clones appear in the TCRdb table, and some are missing; sequencing was by immunoSEQ multiplex PCR. The sample lists about 1.5 million clones, 95% to 97% occurring once. The TCR sequence derives from a man aged 25 to 45 in good health. Specimen: naive CD4+ T cells sorted from blood. The subset denotes: CD45RA+ positively selected.

The CDR3 coding sequence is TGTGCCAGTACGTTCTCCAGCCTAGGGGCCTACGAGCAGTACTTC. Translating it yields CASTFSSLGAYEQYF. The chain joins TRBV19 to TRBJ2-7, with D tentatively TRBD1 (5 bases). Per the germline V gene, CDR1 is LNHDA and CDR2 is SQIVND (reference sequence). Between the trimmed V and J ends, which lost 7 bases and 2 bases, there was a span of 18 bases. CDR3 size: 15 residues.